The sequence of this TCR beta chain was determined in a study of regulatory T cells in long-lasting Graves disease. Findings and caveats of the study: Accuracy could have been hurt by small sample size.

Time point reported: newly diagnosed GD, antithyroid drugs for less than 3 months. PBMC RNA was the source of the TCR library. Germline CDR1 is MNHEY and CDR2 is SVGEGT. V gave up 4 bases and J gave up 9 bases, with 18 bases separating them. The CDR3 consists of 14 residues. CDR3 regions were amplified by Arm-PCR using iRepertoire HTBI primers to build TCR beta libraries. TCRdb passed the multiplex PCR reads through MiXCR, listing each CDR3 protein once. The table includes hundreds of thousands of distinct CDR3 sequences, less than 20% detected once. In this sample, this clonotype turned up many times. What it binds is unknown.

The sequencing here drew on peripheral blood mononuclear cells (PBMCs), taken at new diagnosis, from a patient treated with antithyroid drugs. This chain links TRBV6-2 or TRBV6-3 with TRBJ2-5, with a weak D call TRBD2 (6 bases). The origin of this receptor is a female donor with Graves disease. Written as DNA, the CDR3 is TGTGCCAGCAGTTTGGGACCGGCTTGGGGGGCCCAGTACTTC. Translation: CASSLGPAWGAQYF.